This T cell receptor (beta chain) stems from a study of shared clonotypes between healthy human individuals. General study findings and limits: All-four-donor shared clonotypes had higher generation probabilities than non-shared clonotypes did. A limitation of the genetic and exposure-history diversity represented arose from few donors. A handful of donors showed sharing of around 5.3% of naive CD4 clonotypes.

This clone occurred once. Its target is not known. Replicate sorted-subset PCRs were loaded with roughly 190 ng DNA, about 28,000 T cell genomes. TCRdb keeps only in-frame clones here, not all; method: immunoSEQ multiplex PCR. Of over 2,000,000 clones detected, 90% to 95% appear once; the ten largest clones hold under 2%. Naive CD8 cells lacked CD45RO, underwent positive selection for CCR7 and left out terminally differentiated effector memory CD45RA+ cells. Sequencing used naive CD8+ T cells from PBMCs. The TCR comes from a man between 18 and 35 years old in good health. Some clones in this sample may be carry-over from other donors' samples.

The CDR3 nucleotides read TGTGCCGGACGTGTGGGTTACTCCTACGAGCAGTACTTC. It encodes CAGRVGYSYEQYF. The rearrangement joins TRBV2 to TRBJ2-7; D not certain. With 11 bases removed from V and 0 bases from J, the gap between germline ends came to 14 bases. CDR1 is SNHLY and CDR2 is FYNNEI in the germline V gene. This CDR3 is built from 13 residues.